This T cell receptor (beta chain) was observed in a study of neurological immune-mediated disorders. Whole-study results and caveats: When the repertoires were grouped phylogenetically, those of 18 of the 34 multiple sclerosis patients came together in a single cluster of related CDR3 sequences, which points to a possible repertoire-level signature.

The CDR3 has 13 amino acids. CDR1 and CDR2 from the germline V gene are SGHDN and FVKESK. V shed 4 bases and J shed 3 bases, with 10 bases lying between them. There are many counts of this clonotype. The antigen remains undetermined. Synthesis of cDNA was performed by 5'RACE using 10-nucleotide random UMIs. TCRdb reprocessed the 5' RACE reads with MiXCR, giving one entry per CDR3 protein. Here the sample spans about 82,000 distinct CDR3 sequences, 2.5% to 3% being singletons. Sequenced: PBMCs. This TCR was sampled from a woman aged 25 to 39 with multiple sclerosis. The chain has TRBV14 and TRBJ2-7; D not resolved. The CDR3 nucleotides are TGTGCCAGCAGCCCTGGAAACCTCTACGAGCAGTACTTC. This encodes CASSPGNLYEQYF.